Presented here are 19 T cell receptor beta chains from one specimen sequenced in a study of blood T cell repertoires in COVID-19. The data were produced by immunoSEQ multiplex PCR, yet TCRdb's version contains in-frame clones alone and is incomplete. The sample carries around 150,000 clones, 88% recorded once. The specimen was peripheral blood. The source of these receptors is a middle-aged man with active or convalescent COVID-19.

This clone was seen only once. The chain links TRBV11-2 to TRBJ2-1, with 7 bases identical to TRBD2. The CDR3 has 15 residues. Germline-derived CDR1 and CDR2 are SGHAT and FQNNGV. The trim removed 1 base at V and 5 bases at J, leaving 5 bases unmatched. CDR3: CASSLAGRKDNEQFF. DNA of the CDR3: TGTGCCAGCAGCTTAGCCGGGAGGAAGGACAATGAGCAGTTCTTC.

The chain has TRBV7-9 and TRBJ2-1, with 9 bases that match TRBD1. Germline V gene data show CDR1 as SEHNR and CDR2 as FQNEAQ (reference sequence). The CDR3 has 16 amino acids. V trimming: 7 bases; J trimming: 9 bases; junction bases outside the gene matches: 16. In DNA, the CDR3 is TGTGCCAGCACCAAAGGGGGGGGACAGGGTTTGTCTGAGCAGTTCTTC. Residues: CASTKGGGQGLSEQFF. Combining the CDR3 with reference TRBV7-9 and TRBJ2-1 gives the whole variable domain DTGVSQNPRHKITKRGQNVTFRCDPISEHNRLYWYRQTLGQGPEFLTYFQNEAQLEKSRLLSDRFSAERPKGSFSTLEIQRTEQGDSAMYLCASTKGGGQGLSEQFFGPGTRLTVL.

The chain recombines TRBV4-1 with TRBJ1-4; D gene uncertain. Germline V gives CDR1 MGHRA, CDR2 YSYEKL. The CDR3 has 16 residues. Trimming removed 0 bases from V and 8 bases from J, with 16 bases in between. The CDR3 here is CASSQDTWKPGEKLFF. CDR3 sequence (DNA): TGCGCCAGCAGCCAAGATACGTGGAAACCGGGAGAAAAACTGTTTTTT.

The J gene is TRBJ2-1, the V gene TRBV11-3, with 8 bases fitting TRBD1. CDR1 and CDR2 from the germline V gene are SGHNT and YENEEA. J was trimmed by 9 bases and V by 0 bases; bases with no gene match: 13. This CDR3 has 17 residues. CDR3 nucleotides: TGTGCCAGCAGCTTAGATGGCTCTGGAAGGGACAGGAGTGAGCAGTTCTTC. Its protein product is CASSLDGSGRDRSEQFF.

The chain joins TRBV5-8 to TRBJ1-4; D not resolved. Germline V CDR1 and CDR2: SGHTS, YDEGEE. This CDR3 is 16 amino acids long. Trimming shortened V by 6 bases and J by 0 bases, and 15 bases separated the two germline ends. DNA of the CDR3: TGTGCCAGCATCAAACAGAAGATGGCAACTAATGAAAAACTGTTTTTT. Translation gives CASIKQKMATNEKLFF.

The genes are TRBV11-2 and TRBJ2-4; the match to TRBD2 covers 16 bases. With V trimmed by 6 bases and J by 1 base, 6 bases remained unmatched. Germline CDR1 and CDR2: SGHAT and FQNNGV. This CDR3 is built from 18 residues. This chain's CDR3 is CASREGLAGGAAKNIQYF. Here the CDR3 DNA reads TGTGCCAGCAGAGAGGGACTAGCGGGAGGGGCTGCCAAAAACATTCAGTACTTC.

V is TRBV5-1 and J is TRBJ2-5; TRBD1 might be the D (6 bases). The V end lost 4 bases, the J end lost 2 bases, and 9 bases lay between the germline ends. The germline CDR1 and CDR2 sequences are SGHRS and YFSETQ. This CDR3 contains 13 residues. The CDR3 coding sequence is TGCGCCAGCAGCACGGGACAACAAGAGACCCAGTACTTC. It codes for CASSTGQQETQYF.

This clone has just one count. V gene TRBV6-2 or TRBV6-3 combines with J gene TRBJ2-6; unclear D gene. Germline V CDR1 and CDR2: MNHEY, SVGEGT. The V gene lost 4 bases and the J gene lost 0 bases, with 13 bases spanning the gap. This CDR3 comprises 17 residues. The CDR3 DNA reads TGTGCCAGCAGTTCCCAGGCCCGTCTCTCTGGGGCCAACGTCCTGACTTTC. It encodes CASSSQARLSGANVLTF.

V and J are TRBV12-3 or TRBV12-4 and TRBJ2-7; 9 bases align to TRBD1. The CDR3 is made up of 13 amino acids. The V and J ends lost 6 bases and 4 bases, in that order; junction bases with no gene match: 4. CDR3: CASSSDRGYEQYF. CDR3 bases: TGTGCCAGCAGCTCCGACAGGGGGTACGAGCAGTACTTC.

V is TRBV4-3 and J is TRBJ2-5, with TRBD2 matching 7 bases. Germline CDR1 is LGHNA and CDR2 is YSLEER. V shed 0 bases and J 2 bases; nucleotides not matched to a gene: 9. This CDR3 comprises 17 residues. The CDR3 region is CASSQDLRTSTQETQYF. Here the CDR3 DNA reads TGCGCCAGCAGCCAAGATCTACGGACTAGTACACAAGAGACCCAGTACTTC.

This chain links TRBV27 with TRBJ2-7; TRBD2 might be the D (6 bases). This CDR3 contains 16 residues. Trimming cost V 5 bases and J 5 bases, with 22 bases left between them. Germline V gene data show CDR1 as MNHEY and CDR2 as SMNVEV (reference sequence). The CDR3 sequence is CASSPRGLFPTDEQYF. The DNA for the CDR3 is TGTGCCAGCAGTCCCCGGGGACTCTTCCCCACAGACGAGCAGTACTTC.

This clone was observed a single time. This chain connects TRBV28 to TRBJ2-3; D is ambiguous. V lost 2 bases to trimming and J lost 13 bases, with 16 bases between them. CDR1 MDHEN and CDR2 SYDVKM come from the germline V gene. CDR3 length: 13 residues. CDR3 region: CASSLAGSRVEYF. The CDR3 region has the DNA TGTGCCAGCAGTTTAGCTGGATCCCGGGTGGAGTATTTT.

The rearrangement joins TRBV2 to TRBJ1-6; D may be TRBD1 (6 bases). The CDR3 totals 14 residues. Trimming took off 7 bases at V and 6 bases at J, with 13 bases between the two ends. Per germline, CDR1 SNHLY and CDR2 FYNNEI. CDR3 sequence (DNA): TGTGCCAGCAACCGGGACACGGGTAATTCACCCCTCCACTTT. It specifies CASNRDTGNSPLHF.

This clone was counted a single time. The V call is TRBV19, the J call TRBJ1-3, with D possibly TRBD1 on 5 matching bases. This CDR3 region has 14 residues. V lost 10 bases to trimming and J lost 0 bases, with 13 bases between them. Germline lookup yields CDR1 LNHDA and CDR2 SQIVND (reference sequence). CDR3 nucleotides: TGTGCCACCCAAACAGGAATCTCTGGAAACACCATATATTTT. Amino acid sequence: CATQTGISGNTIYF.

The V gene is TRBV4-1, the J gene TRBJ2-1; 10 nucleotides align to TRBD2. Germline V gives CDR1 MGHRA, CDR2 YSYEKL. Trimming cost V 0 bases and J 8 bases; bases outside gene matches: 7. This CDR3 has 16 residues. The CDR3 loop reads CASSQEPAGGPHEQFF. In nucleotides, the CDR3 is TGCGCCAGCAGCCAAGAGCCAGCGGGAGGGCCTCATGAGCAGTTCTTC.

This clone was counted a single time. An end of the junction differs from the germline gene, which may be a read error. The V gene is TRBV18, the J gene TRBJ1-2; the match to TRBD1 covers 7 bases. The V gene's germline CDR1 is KGHSH and CDR2 LQKENI. The CDR3 is 19 residues long. The CDR3 region is CASSPRQTAKGAANYGCTF. CDR3 coding DNA: TGTGCCAGCTCCCCCAGACAAACGGCGAAGGGGGCTGCTAACTATGGCTGCACCTTC. Complete variable domain (other parts from reference TRBV18 and TRBJ1-2): NAGVMQNPRHLVRRRGQEARLRCSPMKGHSHVYWYRQLPEEGLKFMVYLQKENIIDESGMPKERFSAEFPKEGPSILRIQQVVRGDSAAYFCASSPRQTAKGAANYGCTFGSGTRLTVV.

The sample holds a few counts of this clone. The gene calls are TRBV2 and TRBJ2-7; D is possibly TRBD2 (5 bases). The germline CDR1 and CDR2 sequences are SNHLY and FYNNEI. With 7 bases removed from V and 9 bases from J, the gap between germline ends came to 22 bases. This CDR3 comprises 14 residues. The CDR3 DNA sequence: TGTGCCAGCACCGAAGTCCGGGCCCCACTAGGGCAGTACTTC. Encoded protein: CASTEVRAPLGQYF.

This clone has just a few counts. The genes are TRBV27 and TRBJ2-6, with a tentative D call TRBD2 (5 bases). V was trimmed by 4 bases and J by 0 bases, leaving 10 bases between them. Per germline, CDR1 MNHEY and CDR2 SMNVEV (reference sequence). The CDR3 loop spans 16 amino acids. CDR3 sequence (DNA): TGTGCCAGCAGTTCCCGGGGAATCTCTGGGGCCAACGTCCTGACTTTC. This codes for CASSSRGISGANVLTF.

CDR3 DNA: TGTGCCAGCACCCTCTGGGCAGGGGTGGCCGGGGAGCTGTTTTTT. Residues: CASTLWAGVAGELFF. The genes are TRBV11-2 and TRBJ2-2, with D possibly being TRBD1 (6 bases). This CDR3 is 15 amino acids long. The V end was cut by 7 bases, the J end by 6 bases, with 18 bases between. CDR1 is SGHAT, CDR2 FQNNGV, per germline.